These 13 T cell receptor beta chains came from one sample sequenced in a study of blood T cell repertoires in COVID-19. Assay: immunoSEQ multiplex PCR; the TCRdb copy retains only in-frame clones and omits some. The data show 150,000 or so clones, with 76% seen just once and 4.5% to 5% held by the top ten. Material: peripheral blood. Receptors were obtained from an elderly woman with active or convalescent COVID-19.

The V gene is TRBV21-1, the J gene TRBJ1-4; the DNA was not compared with TRBD1, the D call given in the table. TRBV21-1 is noted as a pseudogene. This CDR3 comprises 15 residues. The CDR3 nucleotides are TGTGCCAGCAGCGAACTCCAGGGAACTAATGAAAAACTGTTTTTT. This sequence encodes CASSELQGTNEKLFF.

The chain combines TRBV6-6 with TRBJ2-3; D is possibly TRBD1 (6 bases). The CDR3 is 15 amino acids. The germline V gene has CDR1 MNHNY and CDR2 SVGAGI (reference sequence). V was pared by 7 bases and J by 2 bases, with 16 bases between. The CDR3 DNA reads TGTGCCAGCACTAGTACCGGGACACCCACAGATACGCAGTATTTT. It is translated as CASTSTGTPTDTQYF.

As concerns this clone: At one end the junction does not follow the germline gene, possibly because of a read error. CDR3 in amino acids: CASSEFEGGNF. The CDR3 nucleotides read TGTGCCAGCAGCGAATTTGAGGGAGGGAATTTT. The chain joins TRBV7-9 to TRBJ2-3; 7 positions match TRBD2. CDR1 is SEHNR, CDR2 FQNEAQ, per germline (reference sequence). CDR3 length: 11 amino acids.

The rearrangement joins TRBV3-1 (or the pseudogene TRBV3-2) to TRBJ2-5; TRBD1 agrees at 9 bases. Germline CDR1 reads LGHDT; CDR2 reads YNNKEL (reference sequence). The V gene end was trimmed by 4 bases and the J gene end by 4 bases; junction bases not matched to a gene: 7. This CDR3 region has 15 residues. CDR3 bases: TGTGCCAGCAGCCGTACAGGGGGCGCGGCAGAGACCCAGTACTTC. Protein product: CASSRTGGAAETQYF.

Concerning this clone: This CDR3 is also generated by other DNA sequences in the sample. The chain combines TRBV19 with TRBJ1-5, with D tentatively TRBD1 (5 bases). Germline V gene data show CDR1 as LNHDA and CDR2 as SQIVND (reference sequence). The CDR3 totals 13 residues. V shed 11 bases and J shed 6 bases, with 17 bases lying between them. The CDR3: CAGGDRVGQPQHF. The CDR3 DNA follows: TGTGCCGGGGGGGATCGAGTGGGTCAGCCCCAGCATTTT.

J is TRBJ1-5 and V is TRBV7-2; 7 bases are shared with TRBD1. CDR3 length equals 15 residues. V shed 1 base, J shed 12 bases, and the junction held 12 bases outside the gene matches. Germline loops: CDR1 SGHTA, CDR2 FQGNSA. The CDR3 sequence: CASSLGDRSIKIQHF. Here the CDR3 DNA reads TGTGCCAGCAGCTTAGGGGACAGATCCATTAAGATCCAGCATTTT.

The rearrangement uses TRBV7-9 and TRBJ1-6; D is uncertain. CDR3 length equals 14 residues. Trimming shortened V by 3 bases and J by 8 bases, and 11 bases separated the two germline ends. Germline values: CDR1 SEHNR, CDR2 FQNEAQ (reference sequence). The CDR3 is CASSFPRDYSPLHF. The CDR3 nucleotides are TGTGCCAGCAGCTTTCCTCGCGATTATTCACCCCTCCACTTT.

The rearrangement uses TRBV19 and TRBJ1-5, with 9 bases lining up with TRBD1. Germline trimming cut 6 bases from V and 4 bases from J; bases unmatched to any gene: 7. The V gene's germline CDR1 is LNHDA and CDR2 SQIVND (reference sequence). The CDR3 runs 15 residues. In DNA, the CDR3 is TGTGCCAGTAGGGACAGGGGTGAGGGTAATCAGCCCCAGCATTTT. This sequence encodes CASRDRGEGNQPQHF. Variable domain in full (rest from reference TRBV19 and TRBJ1-5): DGGITQSPKYLFRKEGQNVTLSCEQNLNHDAMYWYRQDPGQGLRLIYYSQIVNDFQKGDIAEGYSVSREKKESFPLTVTSAQKNPTAFYLCASRDRGEGNQPQHFGDGTRLSIL.

The chain employs TRBV28 and TRBJ1-3; TRBD1 aligns across 7 bases. This CDR3 has 14 residues. CDR1 is MDHEN, CDR2 SYDVKM, per germline. Unmatched junction bases numbered 5, after V lost 6 bases and J lost 3 bases. The chain's CDR3 is CASRKQGNGNTIYF. In DNA form, the CDR3 reads TGTGCCAGCAGGAAACAGGGGAATGGAAACACCATATATTTT.

The J gene is TRBJ2-7, the V gene TRBV6-2 or TRBV6-3; D is possibly TRBD1 (6 bases). CDR1 is MNHEY, CDR2 SVGEGT, per germline. This CDR3 spans 13 amino acids. V shed 3 bases and J shed 5 bases, with 11 bases lying between them. CDR3 sequence: CASSYDRRNEQYF. In DNA, the CDR3 is TGTGCCAGCAGTTATGACAGGAGAAACGAGCAGTACTTC.

The rearrangement joins TRBV4-2 to TRBJ1-2; D might be TRBD1 (6 bases). V gave up 1 base and J gave up 1 base, with 10 bases separating them. The germline V gene encodes CDR1 LGHNA and CDR2 YNFKEQ. This CDR3 contains 15 residues. CDR3 loop: CASSQGDTSNYGYTF. The CDR3 DNA sequence: TGTGCCAGCAGCCAAGGGGACACAAGTAACTATGGCTACACCTTC.

The rearrangement links TRBV6-2 or TRBV6-3 to TRBJ1-2; 7 nucleotides agree with TRBD1. Trimming took 4 bases from V and 6 from J; bases not matched to a gene: 8. Germline V CDR1 and CDR2: MNHEY, SVGEGT. The CDR3 totals 14 residues. CDR3 nucleotide sequence: TGTGCCAGCAGTTTGGGGACAGTTTATGATGGCTACACCTTC. The encoded protein is CASSLGTVYDGYTF.

Worth noting for this clone: Its ends do not fully match the called genes, so a read error is possible. V and J are TRBV2 and TRBJ1-6, with D uncertain. CDR1 and CDR2 (germline): SNHLY, FYNNEI. CDR3 length: 12 residues. The DNA of the CDR3 is TGTGCCAGCAGTGAAGCGCGGCGACCCTTCCACTTT. Residues: CASSEARRPFHF.